What follows is one T cell receptor (beta chain) and its context. Its antigen remains unknown. This sample is drawn from a study of post-analysis software for immune sequencing data. Study-level information: The cohort encompassed relapsing-remitting, secondary progressive and progressive-relapsing multiple sclerosis disease courses.

Study-wide points: Relative to controls, patients with multiple sclerosis showed significantly lower normalized Chao1 diversity.

Incorporated into the TCR beta cDNA libraries were unique molecular identifiers, which served to reduce PCR and sequencing biases. TCRdb reprocessed the PCR reads with MiXCR, giving one entry per CDR3 protein. The sample gives roughly 670,000 distinct CDR3 sequences, roughly three fifths of which show up once; roughly 10% is in the top ten. The sequenced sample was blood. This sequence was found in a girl aged 2-15 years with multiple sclerosis.

The CDR3 region has the DNA TGTGCCAGCAGCCAAGAACGAAGGACGCTAAACATTCAGTACTTC. Translated, it gives CASSQERRTLNIQYF. The V call is TRBV4-2, the J call TRBJ2-4; unclear D gene. The germline gives CDR1 LGHNA, CDR2 YNFKEQ. This CDR3 contains 15 residues. The V and J ends lost 0 bases and 6 bases respectively, with 12 bases between them.